This TCR beta chain was obtained from a study of tissue T cells after allogeneic stem cell transplantation (dated 2022 in TCRdb). The study in broad terms: TCR beta repertoires were profiled across many tissues obtained from research autopsies of patients with and without GVHD, as well as in mouse models of GVHD. The human arm was conducted as a prospective observational study, and neither blinding nor randomization was performed.

Here is what the overall study found, with its caveats: Which tissue TCRs were alloreactive or antigen-specific was not determined in the study, and some of the clones might have been host cells that persisted. Sampling depth was acknowledged as a limitation, and the patient cohort was both small and clinically heterogeneous. In both patients and mice, T cells from blood and spleen picked up only a limited part of the TCR repertoire that was detected in tissues. Within patients, how anatomically similar tissues were was a major factor shaping TCR repertoire composition, regardless of disease or transplant status. Only a few T cell clones appeared in more than one patient, yet motif-based clustering showed tissue-specific repertoire signatures that were shared between patients.

The protocol used for the library was the immunoSEQ multiplex PCR assay. Adaptive Biotechnologies performed the TCRbeta CDR3 sequencing at survey depth and reported CDR3 sequences, V/J genes, productive frequency and template counts. TCR beta CDR3 regions were amplified from genomic DNA instead of RNA. The authors processed their data as follows. Pairwise repertoire overlap between tissues was quantified with Jensen-Shannon divergence, where 1 means complete divergence and 0 identical. Tissues were clustered by single-linkage agglomerative hierarchical clustering of pairwise JSD values and displayed as dendrograms. GLIPH2 was run on all patient samples with simulation_depth 1000, kmer_min_depth 3 and cdr3_length_cutoff 8, and groups with more than two unique CDR3s were retained. A standardized tissue-overlap score extrapolated Jaccard GLIPH-group overlap across patients to a standard repertoire size of 1000 clones. To look at how diversity was associated with clinical or experimental variables, linear mixed-effect models were used, with tissue treated as a fixed effect and individual treated as a random effect. Held by TCRdb, this immuneACCESS table contains in-frame sequences only and omits some clones. Under half of the omission traces to an unresolved V gene where checked; the cause of the rest is unknown. Clone size and the V and J calls come from that table; the DNA yielded D and trimming. For this sample the table gives 20,000 to 25,000 clones, of which over 60% were detected only once. Together, the top ten hold roughly 0.61% of the sample.

With regard to this clone: It lacks a known antigen. This receptor is murine, so its gene names and germline sequences reflect the mouse genome. The read comes to an end 1 residue before the CDR3 does, leaving the germline J gene to fill in the end.

Before genomic DNA was isolated with the DNeasy Blood & Tissue Kit, mouse tissues were minced with razor blades in buffered saline. The CDR3 sequence holds 15 residues, the cysteine and phenylalanine included. The DNA covers only part of the CDR3, 42 bases in frame from base 1. In the germline V gene, CDR1 corresponds to GKSSPN and CDR2 to SITVG. V gives up 0 bases and J gives up 0 bases, and the segment between their germline ends measures 10 bases. Sequenced input: spleen. The sequence joins TRBV31 to TRBJ2-3; TRBD2 is a possible D gene, resting on 7 matching bases. The source of this sequence is a female BALB/c mouse in good health. This mouse strain bears the MHC haplotype H2-d. Incomplete CDR3 DNA: TGTGCCTGGAGTCTAGAGGGGGGGAGTGCAGAAACGCTGTAT. It translates as CAWSLEGGSAETLY. The whole CDR3 sequence reads CAWSLEGGSAETLYF.